This TCR beta chain was recovered during a study of monozygotic twins with inflammatory bowel disease. CDR1 is PRHDT, CDR2 FYEKMQ, per germline (reference sequence). The CDR3 is 15 amino acids. Incorporation of UMIs carrying a 6-nucleotide sample barcode was performed by template switching. TCRdb reprocessed the 5' RACE reads and keeps a single row for each CDR3 protein, giving no DNA. Seen in this sample are about 300,000 distinct CDR3 sequences; the ten most common clones hold 5.6%. The V gene is TRBV13, the J gene TRBJ2-1; lacking DNA, the TRBD2 call made by TCRdb goes unchecked. Sequencing was carried out using blood. The receptor comes from a human donor with ulcerative colitis or Crohn's disease, or a healthy co-twin of an affected twin (not recorded which). The chain's CDR3 is CASSFPSGIHNEQFF.